This is a list of T cell receptor beta chains from one sample in a study of regulatory T cells in long-lasting Graves disease. TCRdb re-called the multiplex PCR reads through MiXCR, storing one row per CDR3 protein. The table records hundreds of thousands of distinct CDR3 sequences, roughly 14% of them present only once. A further study also used this sample, focusing on T cells in Graves' hyperthyroidism and ophthalmopathy.

Sequenced material: peripheral blood mononuclear cells (PBMCs), taken at new diagnosis, from a patient treated with antithyroid drugs. Source of these receptors: a man aged 30-40 years with Graves disease. Each CDR3 is given with its conserved first and last residue. D genes are given only for firm matches. Part of the rows lack a size; the others show once, few, many or a class for expanded clones.

TRBV19,.,many,14,TRBJ2-2,TGTGCCAGTAAATGGGGAGGGAACACCGGGGAGCTGTTTTTT,CASKWGGNTGELFF
TRBV19,.,few,12,TRBJ1-2,TGTGCCAGTAGTACGTCATGGCTGGGCTACACCTTC,CASSTSWLGYTF
TRBV3-1,.,.,14,TRBJ2-7,TGTGCCAGCAGCCCAGTAATGGGGGTTTACGAGCAGTACTTC,CASSPVMGVYEQYF
TRBV4-1,.,few,15,TRBJ2-1,TGCGCCAGCAGCCAAGGCCACACAGGGATTAATGAGCAGTTCTTC,CASSQGHTGINEQFF
TRBV9,TRBD2,few,15,TRBJ2-3,TGTGCCAGCACTCCACTAGCGGAGACCACAGATACGCAGTATTTT,CASTPLAETTDTQYF
TRBV4-1,.,.,15,TRBJ2-3,TGCGCCAGCAGTCTGGCGAGCTTAGGCACAGATACGCAGTATTTT,CASSLASLGTDTQYF
TRBV2,TRBD1,many,15,TRBJ1-1,TGTGCCAGCAGTGGACCGGCAGGGGGTGACACTGAAGCTTTCTTT,CASSGPAGGDTEAFF
TRBV30,TRBD1,.,13,TRBJ1-5,TGTGCCTGGAGTCTACAGGGGACCCAGCCCCAGCATTTT,CAWSLQGTQPQHF
TRBV20-1,.,.,20,TRBJ2-7,TGCAGTGCAAGGACGATCAGCCCGCCGAAAGGGAACGTTGGGCCCTACGAGCAGTACTTC,CSARTISPPKGNVGPYEQYF
TRBV10-3,TRBD2,.,12,TRBJ2-7,TGTGCCGTCGGGACTAGCGGCTACGAGCAGTACTTC,CAVGTSGYEQYF
TRBV5-4,TRBD1,few,16,TRBJ2-1,TGTGCCAGCAGCTTGGTAAGGACAGGGGTCTACAATGAGCAGTTCTTC,CASSLVRTGVYNEQFF
TRBV6-1,.,.,14,TRBJ2-5,TGTGCCAGCAGTACAAGACCCCGGGATCGGACCCAGTACTTC,CASSTRPRDRTQYF
TRBV20-1,.,many,15,TRBJ1-2,TGCAGTGCCATGAAATGGGACAAAGCTAACTATGGCTACACCTTC,CSAMKWDKANYGYTF
TRBV19,TRBD2,.,14,TRBJ2-1,TGTGCCAGTAGCCCTAGTAGCGGGAGTGGTGAGCAGTTCTTC,CASSPSSGSGEQFF
TRBV7-8,TRBD1,many,16,TRBJ2-7,TGTGCCAGCAGCCCCCTCGCCCGAGACAGGGGCCACGAGCAGTACTTC,CASSPLARDRGHEQYF
TRBV15,TRBD1,many,16,TRBJ1-2,TGTGCCACCGAGGGGACAGGGGGCCCTCCTAACTATGGCTACACCTTC,CATEGTGGPPNYGYTF
TRBV3-1,TRBD2,many,13,TRBJ2-1,TGTGCCAGCAGCCAAGCCAGCGGGAGGGCACAGTTCTTC,CASSQASGRAQFF
TRBV10-3,.,many,16,TRBJ2-7,TGTGCCATCAGTGAGTCGAAGGGCGGGCGTGTGAGGGAGCAGTACTTC,CAISESKGGRVREQYF
TRBV29-1,TRBD1,many,13,TRBJ2-7,TGCAGCGTCCGATCGGGACAGAGCTACGAGCAGTACTTC,CSVRSGQSYEQYF
TRBV30,.,.,14,TRBJ2-5,TGTGCCTGGAGTGTGAAGGGCAGCATGAAGACCCAGTACTTC,CAWSVKGSMKTQYF
TRBV20-1,TRBD1,.,15,TRBJ2-1,TGCAGTGCTTCCCGGACAGGGAGCTCCTACAATGAGCAGTTCTTC,CSASRTGSSYNEQFF
TRBV27,.,many,13,TRBJ1-2,TGTGCCAGCAGATCCGGGGGCGGGTATGGCTACACCTTC,CASRSGGGYGYTF
TRBV15,.,many,15,TRBJ2-5,TGTGCCACCAGCAGAGAAAGGGGGGGACAAGAGACCCAGTACTTC,CATSRERGGQETQYF
TRBV2,.,.,13,TRBJ1-3,TGTGCCAGCAGTGGGGGGCCCGGAAACACCATATATTTT,CASSGGPGNTIYF
TRBV7-2,.,many,12,TRBJ2-2,TGTGCCAGCAGCTTAGCGCGCGGGGAGCTGTTTTTT,CASSLARGELFF
TRBV3-1,TRBD2,.,19,TRBJ2-7,TGTGCCAGCAGCCAAGACCCCACAGGACTAGCGGGAGGAGGGTACGAGCAGTGCTTC,CASSQDPTGLAGGGYEQCF
TRBV14,TRBD1,many,15,TRBJ1-1,TGTGCCAGCAGCCAAAGCCACAGGGGGCATACTGAAGCTTTCTTT,CASSQSHRGHTEAFF
TRBV30,TRBD1,.,17,TRBJ2-6,TGTGCCTGGACCGCCATCCTAGGGGGCACTGGGGCCAACGTCCTGACTTTC,CAWTAILGGTGANVLTF
TRBV7-9,TRBD2,many,16,TRBJ2-2,TGTGCCAGCAGCTATGGAGGGACTAGCGTTACCGGGGAGCTGTTTTTT,CASSYGGTSVTGELFF
TRBV5-1,TRBD2,many,16,TRBJ2-2,TGCGCCAGCAGCTACATAGCGGGAGGGCCGGCCGGGGAGCTGTTTTTT,CASSYIAGGPAGELFF
TRBV19,.,many,13,TRBJ1-1,TGTGCCAGTAGTACTCGGGACGGCACTGAAGCTTTCTTT,CASSTRDGTEAFF
TRBV2,TRBD2,.,17,TRBJ2-1,TGTGCCAGCAGTAGACTAGCGGGAGCCCCTCCGGGTGATGAGCAGTTCTTC,CASSRLAGAPPGDEQFF
TRBV11-1,.,many,15,TRBJ2-1,TGTGCCAGCAGCGCCGAGGTACTCTCCTACAATGAGCAGTTCTTC,CASSAEVLSYNEQFF
TRBV20-1,.,.,11,TRBJ2-1,TGCAGTGCTAGATCCCCGACAGAGCAGTTCTTC,CSARSPTEQFF
TRBV28,TRBD1,.,16,TRBJ2-2,TGTGCCAGCAGTTGGGGGACAGGGGTAAACACCGGGGAGCTGTTTTTT,CASSWGTGVNTGELFF
TRBV2,TRBD1,many,13,TRBJ2-7,TGTGCCAGCAGCCTGGACAGGGTCTACGAGCAGTACTTC,CASSLDRVYEQYF
TRBV9,.,.,14,TRBJ1-4,TGTGCCAGCAGCGTTACCCAAAACGATGAAAAACTGTTTTTT,CASSVTQNDEKLFF
TRBV24-1,.,many,14,TRBJ2-7,TGTGCCACCAGTGATTTTGGCAGGCCCTGGGAGCAGTACTTC,CATSDFGRPWEQYF
TRBV7-9,TRBD1,.,18,TRBJ2-4,TGTGCCAGCAGCGTATCCTGGGACAGGACATTGGGCAAAAACATTCAGTACTTC,CASSVSWDRTLGKNIQYF
TRBV9,.,many,16,TRBJ2-1,TGTGCCAGCAGCGGACCCCAGGGCGGGGCATACAATGAGCAGTTCTTC,CASSGPQGGAYNEQFF
TRBV7-8,TRBD1,many,17,TRBJ1-2,TGTGCCAGCAGCTTATTTGGGCGGGGACAGCGCGAATATGGCTACACCTTC,CASSLFGRGQREYGYTF
TRBV6-5,.,many,15,TRBJ1-2,TGTGCCAGCAGTTACTCGGAAGTCAGCTTCTATGGCTACACCTTC,CASSYSEVSFYGYTF
TRBV5-1,.,many,15,TRBJ2-5,TGCGCCAGCATGGGTGGAAGTGGAATCCGAGAGACCCAGTACTTC,CASMGGSGIRETQYF
TRBV29-1,.,many,11,TRBJ2-1,TGCAGCGGAGGCCCCTACAATGAGCAGTTCTTC,CSGGPYNEQFF
TRBV3-1,TRBD2,.,16,TRBJ2-3,TGTGCCAGCAGCCCGAACTCGGGACTAGCGCGAGATACGCAGTATTTT,CASSPNSGLARDTQYF
TRBV6-1,TRBD2,many,14,TRBJ2-1,TGTGCCAGCAGTCAAGGACTAGGTCTCTGGGAGCAGTTCTTC,CASSQGLGLWEQFF
TRBV2,TRBD2,.,15,TRBJ2-1,TGTGCCAGCAAGCCGGGACTAGCACAATACAATGAGCAGTTCTTC,CASKPGLAQYNEQFF
TRBV2,.,many,12,TRBJ1-5,TGTGCCAGCAAGAAGAGCAATCAGCCCCAGCATTTT,CASKKSNQPQHF
TRBV5-1,.,many,15,TRBJ2-7,TGCGCCAGCAGCCTCGGGCAGGGGATTGCCTACGAGCAGTACTTC,CASSLGQGIAYEQYF
TRBV6-2/TRBV6-3,TRBD2,many,17,TRBJ2-1,TGTGCCAGCAGCCGTACTTCCGGGACTAGGTCTTACAATGAGCAGTTCTTC,CASSRTSGTRSYNEQFF
TRBV12-3/TRBV12-4,.,many,15,TRBJ1-6,TGTGCCAGCAGCTTTACTAGGAGTACCAATTCACCCCTCCACTTT,CASSFTRSTNSPLHF
TRBV4-2,TRBD1,.,17,TRBJ2-2,TGTGCCAGCAGCCAATCCACTCGACAGGGCGACACCGGGGAGCTGTTTTTT,CASSQSTRQGDTGELFF